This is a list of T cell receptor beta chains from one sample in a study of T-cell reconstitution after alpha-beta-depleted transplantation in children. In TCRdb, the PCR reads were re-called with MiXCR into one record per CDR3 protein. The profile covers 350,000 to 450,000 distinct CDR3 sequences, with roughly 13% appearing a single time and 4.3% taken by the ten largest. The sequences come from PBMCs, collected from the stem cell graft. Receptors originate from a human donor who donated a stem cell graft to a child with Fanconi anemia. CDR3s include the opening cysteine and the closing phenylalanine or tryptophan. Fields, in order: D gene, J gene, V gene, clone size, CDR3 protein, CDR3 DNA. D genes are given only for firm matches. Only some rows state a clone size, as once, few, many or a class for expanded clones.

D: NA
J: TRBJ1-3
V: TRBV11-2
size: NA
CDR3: CASSASQGSGNTIYF
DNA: TGTGCCAGCAGCGCGTCACAGGGATCCGGAAACACCATATATTTT

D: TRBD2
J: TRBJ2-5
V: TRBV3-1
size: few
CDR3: CASSQENIKRGVETQYF
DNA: TGTGCCAGCAGCCAAGAAAACATTAAGCGGGGGGTAGAGACCCAGTACTTC

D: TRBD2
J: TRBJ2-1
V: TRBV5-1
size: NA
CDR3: CASSLLGLAGGGPHNEQFF
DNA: TGCGCCAGCAGCCTCCTGGGACTAGCGGGGGGTGGACCCCACAATGAGCAGTTCTTC

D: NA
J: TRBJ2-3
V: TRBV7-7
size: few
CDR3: CASSLGIFENTQYF
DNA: TGTGCTAGCAGCTTAGGGATCTTCGAGAATACGCAGTATTTT

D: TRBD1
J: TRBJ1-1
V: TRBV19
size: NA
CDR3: CASSMSGTGVTEAFF
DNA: TGTGCCAGTAGTATGTCTGGGACAGGGGTTACTGAAGCTTTCTTT

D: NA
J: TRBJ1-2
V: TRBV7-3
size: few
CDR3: CASSPGGGLNYGYTF
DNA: TGTGCCAGCAGCCCGGGTGGGGGCCTTAACTATGGCTACACCTTC

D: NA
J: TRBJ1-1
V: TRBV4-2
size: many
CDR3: CASSQPKGGGYTEAFF
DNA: TGTGCCAGCAGCCAACCGAAAGGAGGGGGTTACACTGAAGCTTTCTTT

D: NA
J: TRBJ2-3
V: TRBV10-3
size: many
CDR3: CAIWDGTDTQYF
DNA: TGTGCCATCTGGGACGGCACAGATACGCAGTATTTT

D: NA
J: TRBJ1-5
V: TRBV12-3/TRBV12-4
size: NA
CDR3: CASSLQGRSNQPQHF
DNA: TGTGCCAGCAGTTTACAGGGAAGGAGCAATCAGCCCCAGCATTTT

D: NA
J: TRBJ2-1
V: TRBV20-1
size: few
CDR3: CSALSGERSYNEQFF
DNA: TGCAGTGCTCTTAGCGGCGAACGCTCCTACAATGAGCAGTTCTTC

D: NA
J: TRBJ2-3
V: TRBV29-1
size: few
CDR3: CSVHSDTQYF
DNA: TGCAGCGTTCACTCCGATACGCAGTATTTT

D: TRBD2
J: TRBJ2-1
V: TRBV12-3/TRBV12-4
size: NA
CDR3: CASRTPGLAGARQIF
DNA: TGTGCCAGCAGGACACCGGGACTAGCGGGGGCCCGGCAAATCTTC

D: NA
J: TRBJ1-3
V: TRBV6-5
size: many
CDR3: CASSYEGVHGNTIYF
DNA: TGTGCCAGCAGTTACGAGGGGGTTCATGGAAACACCATATATTTT

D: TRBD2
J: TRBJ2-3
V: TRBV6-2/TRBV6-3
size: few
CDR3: CASSPRLARAQYF
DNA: TGTGCCAGCAGTCCCAGACTAGCGCGAGCGCAGTATTTT

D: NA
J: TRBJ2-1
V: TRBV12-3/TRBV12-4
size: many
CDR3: CASSFSYSYNEQFF
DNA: TGTGCCAGCAGTTTTAGTTACTCCTACAATGAGCAGTTCTTC

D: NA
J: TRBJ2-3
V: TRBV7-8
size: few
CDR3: CASSLSGWGGPDTQYF
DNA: TGTGCCAGCAGCCTTTCGGGGTGGGGGGGCCCAGATACGCAGTATTTT

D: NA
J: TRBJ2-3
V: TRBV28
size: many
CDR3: CASRGDTDTQYF
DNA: TGTGCCAGCCGAGGGGACACAGATACGCAGTATTTT

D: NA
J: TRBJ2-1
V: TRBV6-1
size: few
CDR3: CASSEILGSSYNEQFF
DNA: TGTGCCAGCAGTGAAATCTTGGGCAGCTCCTACAATGAGCAGTTCTTC

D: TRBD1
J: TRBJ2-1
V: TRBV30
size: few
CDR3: CAWETGGRYNEQFF
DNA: TGTGCCTGGGAGACAGGGGGGAGGTACAATGAGCAGTTCTTC

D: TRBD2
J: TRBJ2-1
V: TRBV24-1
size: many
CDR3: CATGSASGGGDEQFF
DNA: TGTGCCACCGGATCCGCCAGCGGGGGGGGTGATGAGCAGTTCTTC

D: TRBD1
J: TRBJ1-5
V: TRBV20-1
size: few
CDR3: CSVVTTGDQPQHF
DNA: TGCAGCGTCGTTACAACAGGGGATCAGCCCCAGCATTTT

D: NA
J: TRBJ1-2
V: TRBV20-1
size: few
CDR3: CSAKVGIQIYGYTF
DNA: TGCAGTGCCAAGGTCGGCATTCAAATCTATGGCTACACCTTC

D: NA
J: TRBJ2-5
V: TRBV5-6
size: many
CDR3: CASSLLAPGNQETQYF
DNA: TGTGCCAGCAGCCTATTAGCACCTGGGAACCAAGAGACCCAGTACTTC

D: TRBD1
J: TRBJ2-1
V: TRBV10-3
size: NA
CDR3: CAISEPGQGARNEQFF
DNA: TGTGCCATCAGTGAGCCGGGACAGGGGGCGCGCAATGAGCAGTTCTTC